The sequence of this TCR beta chain was determined in a study of T-cell memory formation after mild COVID-19. Study-wide results and limits: CD4/CD8 balance characterized clones contracting day 15 to 85, and CD4+ skew characterized later expanders. Pre-infection memory already had some responding clones, implying cross-reactive memory joined.

V shed 4 bases and J shed 4 bases, with 14 bases lying between them. CDR3 length: 16 amino acids. From germline, CDR1 is LGHNA and CDR2 YNFKEQ. One entry per CDR3 protein results from TCRdb running MiXCR on the 5' RACE reads. The sample shows more than 150,000 distinct CDR3 sequences, approximately 10% of them seen only once. Comment on this clonotype: Its antigen is unknown.

This sequence originates from a man between 18 and 35 years old who had mild COVID-19 (a few samples of this study predate the infection). Cell type and time point are not known. The sequencing input was PBMCs or a T cell subset sorted from them (not recorded which). The gene calls are TRBV4-2 and TRBJ2-6; TRBD1 might be the D (6 bases). The CDR3 bases are TGTGCCAGCAGCCGTAAAACAGGGTCAGGGGCCAACGTCCTGACTTTC. Its translation: CASSRKTGSGANVLTF.